Each of the 13 T cell receptor beta chains below was sequenced from the same sample in a study of vaccination effects on CD4 cells after COVID-19. Antigen-specific CD4+ T cells were first expanded with viral peptide pools by the ViraFEST assay and only then sequenced. Following a 10-day culture, CD4+ T cells were purified. All study participants received two doses of BNT162b2 or mRNA-1273 vaccine. This table comes from immunoSEQ multiplex PCR, and its TCRdb copy is limited to in-frame clones, with some not included. Here the sample spans 21,000 or so clones, around 69% being singletons. For these TCRs, the target antigens are not known. This specimen was CD4+ T cells from PBMCs cultured with HCoV-229E spike peptides, taken after COVID-19 vaccination. These receptor sequences come from a human donor who received a COVID-19 vaccine.

This chain joins TRBV5-6 and TRBJ1-1; no firm D call. In germline, CDR1 is SGHDT, CDR2 YYEEEE. There are 15 residues in the CDR3. Between the trimmed V and J ends, which lost 4 bases and 3 bases, there was a span of 16 bases. CDR3 region: CASSARMGFYTEAFF. CDR3 coding DNA: TGTGCCAGCAGCGCGCGGATGGGGTTTTACACTGAAGCTTTCTTT.

The gene calls are TRBV5-1 and TRBJ2-7; D perhaps matches TRBD2 (5 bases). The CDR3 is 15 amino acids. Germline-derived CDR1 and CDR2 are SGHRS and YFSETQ. V was trimmed by 4 bases and J by 4 bases, leaving 18 bases between them. DNA of the CDR3: TGCGCCAGCAGCCCCGGAGTGAGGGCCGGGTACGAGCAGTACTTC. Protein product: CASSPGVRAGYEQYF.

The CDR3 nucleotides are TGTGCCACCAGTGATGACAGGGGCCCAACCTACGAGCAGTACTTC. Its translation is CATSDDRGPTYEQYF. This rearrangement joins TRBV24-1 to TRBJ2-7, with TRBD1 matching over 8 bases. The CDR3 covers 15 residues. J was trimmed by 2 bases and V by 3 bases; bases with no gene match: 5. The V gene's germline CDR1 is KGHDR and CDR2 SFDVKD.

V is TRBV6-5 and J is TRBJ2-7, with TRBD1 as a possible D gene (5 bases). V lost 8 bases, J lost 6 bases, and 14 bases lay in between. The CDR3 is 12 amino acids. The germline V gene has CDR1 MNHEY and CDR2 SVGAGI. In DNA, the CDR3 is TGTGCCAGCGGCTGGGGCCCCACCGAGCAGTACTTC. This codes for CASGWGPTEQYF.

The chain links TRBV2 to TRBJ2-2; TRBD1 matches 7 bases. This CDR3 comprises 15 residues. V shed 6 bases and J 1 base; nucleotides not matched to a gene: 5. Germline-derived CDR1 and CDR2 are SNHLY and FYNNEI. The CDR3 protein is CASSPQGENTGELFF. The DNA for the CDR3 is TGTGCCAGCAGCCCCCAGGGGGAGAACACCGGGGAGCTGTTTTTT.

This clone was observed a few times. The chain recombines TRBV5-4 with TRBJ2-7; D uncertain. The V and J ends lost 0 bases and 6 bases respectively, with 10 bases between them. Germline CDR1 reads SGHNT; CDR2 reads YYREEE (reference sequence). CDR3 size: 13 residues. CDR3 DNA sequence: TGTGCCAGCAGCTTGGAAGCTGGAAGCGAGCAGTACTTC. Its protein is CASSLEAGSEQYF. Together with reference TRBV5-4 and TRBJ2-7, the CDR3 gives the full variable domain: ETGVTQSPTHLIKTRGQQVTLRCSSQSGHNTVSWYQQALGQGPQFIFQYYREEENGRGNFPPRFSGLQFPNYSSELNVNALELDDSALYLCASSLEAGSEQYFGPGTRLTVT.

Only one count was recorded for this clone. The chain has TRBV29-1 and TRBJ1-1; D perhaps matches TRBD1 (5 bases). Germline V gene data show CDR1 as SQVTM and CDR2 as ANQGSEA. V was pared by 4 bases and J by 5 bases, with 17 bases between. The CDR3 has 14 residues. The CDR3 DNA reads as TGCAGCGTTGCTGTGGGGACGCTGAGGACTGAAGCTTTCTTT. It specifies CSVAVGTLRTEAFF.

The V call is TRBV6-5, the J call TRBJ1-2; 9 nucleotides align to TRBD1. Germline lookup yields CDR1 MNHEY and CDR2 SVGAGI. J lost 4 bases, V lost 6 bases, and 3 bases had no gene match. This CDR3 has 13 residues. The CDR3 DNA follows: TGTGCCAGCAGCCTGACAGGGGGCTATGGCTACACCTTC. As protein: CASSLTGGYGYTF.

V gene TRBV5-1 combines with J gene TRBJ2-3, with no clear D. CDR1 and CDR2 from the germline V gene are SGHRS and YFSETQ. Trimming took 0 bases from V and 2 from J, leaving 7 bases between them. CDR3 length equals 14 residues. CDR3 coding DNA: TGCGCCAGCAGCTTGGCCGTCAACACAGATACGCAGTATTTT. Its translation: CASSLAVNTDTQYF.

The chain uses TRBV19 and TRBJ2-2; 7 bases map to TRBD2. The CDR3 consists of 16 residues. V lost 6 bases to trimming and J lost 1 base; unmatched junction nucleotides: 8. The germline gives CDR1 LNHDA, CDR2 SQIVND (reference sequence). CDR3: CASRDRPGGNTGELFF. CDR3 bases: TGTGCCAGTAGGGATAGACCGGGGGGGAACACCGGGGAGCTGTTTTTT.

This clone is a singleton in its sample. The chain has TRBV28 and TRBJ2-7, with a weak D call TRBD2 (5 bases). CDR3 length equals 12 residues. Germline V gene lookup returns CDR1 MDHEN and CDR2 SYDVKM. Trimming left V 2 bases short and J 9 bases short, with 11 bases between. CDR3 in amino acids: CASSLSGPGQYF. The CDR3 DNA reads as TGTGCCAGCAGTTTAAGCGGCCCTGGGCAGTACTTC.

This sequence joins TRBV2 and TRBJ2-7; D might be TRBD1 (6 bases). The germline V gene encodes CDR1 SNHLY and CDR2 FYNNEI. The CDR3 sequence is 11 residues long. Trimming took off 9 bases at V and 8 bases at J, with 14 bases between the two ends. The CDR3, as DNA: TGTGCCAGGATAAACAGGGAACAGCAGTACTTC. Its protein is CARINREQQYF.

The rearrangement uses TRBV5-1 and TRBJ2-1; TRBD2 agrees at 11 bases. The V segment lost 4 bases and the J segment 6 bases; nucleotides outside the gene matches: 6. The V gene's germline CDR1 is SGHRS and CDR2 YFSETQ. The CDR3 loop spans 15 amino acids. The DNA of the CDR3 is TGCGCCAGCAGCCCGGGACTAGCGGATTTCAATGAGCAGTTCTTC. This encodes CASSPGLADFNEQFF.